These T cell receptor beta chains were read from a single sample in a study of cytomegalovirus exposure and HLA in healthy donors. Method: immunoSEQ multiplex PCR; TCRdb's copy keeps in-frame clones and lacks some. The table includes under 200,000 clones, around 79% detected once. The sample was PBMCs. The source is a woman aged 45-65 years in good health and CMV-seronegative. CDR3s include the opening cysteine and the closing phenylalanine or tryptophan. The order of the fields is clone size, D gene, J gene, V gene, CDR3 protein, CDR3 DNA. The D gene is left open where the match is weak. Only some rows state a clone size, as once, few, many or a class for expanded clones.

size: .
D: .
J: TRBJ1-1
V: TRBV28
CDR3: CASGTPGGEAFF
DNA: TGTGCCAGCGGAACACCTGGAGGGGAAGCTTTCTTT

size: .
D: .
J: TRBJ2-7
V: TRBV15
CDR3: CATSSRDIGSYEQYF
DNA: TGTGCCACCAGCAGCCGGGACATAGGCTCCTACGAGCAGTACTTC

size: .
D: TRBD1
J: TRBJ2-3
V: TRBV7-2
CDR3: CASSVQGAMSDTQYF
DNA: TGTGCCAGCAGCGTACAGGGGGCAATGTCAGATACGCAGTATTTT

size: .
D: TRBD2
J: TRBJ2-3
V: TRBV6-4
CDR3: CASSDLDRLAGLADTQYF
DNA: TGTGCCAGCAGTGACCTAGACCGGCTAGCGGGATTGGCAGATACGCAGTATTTT

size: few
D: .
J: TRBJ2-5
V: TRBV18
CDR3: CASSPTRREETQYF
DNA: TGTGCCAGCTCACCAACCCGACGGGAGGAGACCCAGTACTTC

size: once
D: .
J: TRBJ1-1
V: TRBV9
CDR3: CASSDTKTGPNTEAFF
DNA: TGTGCCAGCAGTGACACGAAAACAGGGCCGAACACTGAAGCTTTCTTT

size: .
D: .
J: TRBJ2-5
V: TRBV19
CDR3: CASSTSRAGAGPFQETQYF
DNA: TGTGCCAGTAGTACCTCGCGGGCAGGGGCAGGTCCCTTCCAAGAGACCCAGTACTTC

size: .
D: .
J: TRBJ2-7
V: TRBV6-1
CDR3: CASRRVEQYF
DNA: TGTGCCAGCAGGAGGGTAGAGCAGTACTTC

size: .
D: .
J: TRBJ2-2
V: TRBV18
CDR3: CASFTPGANTGELFF
DNA: TGTGCCAGCTTCACCCCAGGGGCGAACACCGGGGAGCTGTTTTTT

size: .
D: .
J: TRBJ1-6
V: TRBV6-5
CDR3: CASSYSTGFKDSPLHF
DNA: TGTGCCAGCAGTTACTCCACAGGGTTTAAGGATTCACCCCTCCACTTT

size: .
D: TRBD1
J: TRBJ2-3
V: TRBV27
CDR3: CAARRARDRGADTQYF
DNA: TGTGCCGCAAGAAGAGCCCGGGACAGGGGAGCAGATACGCAGTATTTT

size: .
D: .
J: TRBJ2-7
V: TRBV7-2
CDR3: CASSLAHSSYEQYF
DNA: TGTGCCAGCAGCTTAGCCCATAGCTCCTACGAGCAGTACTTC

size: once
D: .
J: TRBJ2-1
V: TRBV6-5
CDR3: CASSGGTPYNEQFF
DNA: TGTGCCAGCAGTGGGGGCACTCCCTACAATGAGCAGTTCTTC

size: .
D: TRBD1
J: TRBJ2-3
V: TRBV7-7
CDR3: CASSPGTGGRDTQYF
DNA: TGTGCTAGCAGCCCCGGGACAGGGGGTAGAGATACGCAGTATTTT

size: .
D: TRBD1
J: TRBJ2-5
V: TRBV30
CDR3: CAWSYGQGEEQYF
DNA: TGTGCCTGGAGTTATGGACAGGGCGAGGAGCAGTACTTC

size: few
D: .
J: TRBJ1-2
V: TRBV7-8
CDR3: CASSLVPDNNYGYTF
DNA: TGTGCCAGCAGCTTAGTCCCTGACAATAACTATGGCTACACCTTC

size: .
D: .
J: TRBJ2-1
V: TRBV5-8
CDR3: CASSLRAGLYNEQFF
DNA: TGTGCCAGCAGTCTTCGGGCCGGACTCTACAATGAGCAGTTCTTC

size: .
D: TRBD1
J: TRBJ1-2
V: TRBV15
CDR3: CATSRGTGNAGYTF
DNA: TGTGCCACCAGCAGGGGGACAGGGAACGCTGGCTACACCTTC

size: .
D: .
J: TRBJ2-5
V: TRBV11-3
CDR3: CASSLAGGSETQYF
DNA: TGTGCCAGCAGCTTAGCCGGCGGTTCGGAGACCCAGTACTTC

size: .
D: .
J: TRBJ2-3
V: TRBV2
CDR3: CASSEIPSGTDTQYF
DNA: TGTGCCAGCAGTGAGATCCCCAGCGGCACAGATACGCAGTATTTT

size: .
D: TRBD1
J: TRBJ1-1
V: TRBV9
CDR3: CASSRDRGAAFF
DNA: TGTGCCAGCAGCCGCGACAGGGGTGCAGCTTTCTTT

size: .
D: TRBD1
J: TRBJ1-5
V: TRBV6-4
CDR3: CASSEEQDPGQGSQPQHF
DNA: TGTGCCAGCAGTGAAGAACAGGATCCGGGACAGGGGAGCCAGCCCCAGCATTTT

size: few
D: TRBD1
J: TRBJ1-2
V: TRBV6-1
CDR3: CASSGQGAEANYGYTF
DNA: TGTGCCAGCAGTGGACAGGGGGCGGAAGCTAACTATGGCTACACCTTC

size: .
D: .
J: TRBJ1-3
V: TRBV13
CDR3: CASSLAGWKGNTIYF
DNA: TGTGCCAGCAGCTTAGCAGGGTGGAAGGGAAACACCATATATTTT

size: .
D: TRBD2
J: TRBJ2-7
V: TRBV4-1
CDR3: CASSQDLAGAREQYF
DNA: TGCGCCAGCAGCCAAGACCTAGCGGGAGCTCGCGAGCAGTACTTC

size: once
D: .
J: TRBJ2-3
V: TRBV6-1
CDR3: CASSEPGLADTQYF
DNA: TGTGCCAGCAGTGAACCCGGGTTGGCAGATACGCAGTATTTT

size: .
D: .
J: TRBJ2-3
V: TRBV7-9
CDR3: CASSLVRVTSTDTQYF
DNA: TGTGCCAGCAGCTTAGTGAGGGTTACTAGCACAGATACGCAGTATTTT

size: once
D: TRBD2
J: TRBJ2-1
V: TRBV4-2
CDR3: CASSQAGTSHNEQFF
DNA: TGTGCCAGCAGCCAAGCCGGGACTAGCCACAATGAGCAGTTCTTC

size: .
D: .
J: TRBJ1-4
V: TRBV4-2
CDR3: CASSQDSDSLGNEKLFF
DNA: TGTGCCAGCAGCCAAGATTCGGACAGCCTAGGAAATGAAAAACTGTTTTTT

size: .
D: .
J: TRBJ1-1
V: TRBV18
CDR3: CASSPRPDTEAFF
DNA: TGTGCCAGCTCACCACGTCCGGACACTGAAGCTTTCTTT

size: .
D: .
J: TRBJ1-1
V: TRBV5-1
CDR3: CASSLGGGGWLTEAFF
DNA: TGCGCCAGCAGCTTGGGGGGTGGGGGGTGGCTCACTGAAGCTTTCTTT